One T cell receptor beta chain is described in this entry. Its matching antigen is unknown. Sequencing used immunoSEQ multiplex PCR; TCRdb keeps in-frame clones, though not all of them. Among about 79,000 clones listed, around 90% were seen once. CDR3 length equals 13 residues. Germline V gene sequence: CDR1 SGHNT, CDR2 YENEEA. V lost 5 bases to trimming and J lost 4 bases; unmatched junction nucleotides: 3. The source of the sample is a study of OX40 agonist ivuxolimab in advanced cancers. Study-level background: Three patients responded partially, comprising one with hepatocellular carcinoma and two with cutaneous melanoma.

Peripheral blood came from all dose cohorts at three timepoints. Findings and caveats of the study: Researchers did not establish what antigens the expanded peripheral T cells target.

This clonotype was sampled from an adult with an advanced solid tumor such as melanoma, head and neck, liver or kidney cancer. This chain joins TRBV11-3 and TRBJ2-5; 8 bases line up with TRBD1. Sequenced material: CD4+ or CD8+ T cells sorted from blood, taken in a trial of the OX40 agonist ivuxolimab. The CDR3 nucleotides are TGTGCCAGCAGCCCAGGGGGCGGAGAGACCCAGTACTTC. Its translation: CASSPGGGETQYF.